The subject of this entry is one TCR beta chain. The sample originates from a study of T cell responses to AZD1222 COVID-19 vaccine. TCRdb keeps only in-frame clones here, not all; method: immunoSEQ multiplex PCR. The profile shows roughly 150,000 clones, around 87% of them singletons. The TCR comes from an adult in good health. Sequencing used peripheral blood, obtained on day 0 of AZD1222 vaccination.

The CDR3 bases are TGTGCCAGCAGCTTGGGGACAAGGGGGGAAAAACTGTTTTTT. Amino acids: CASSLGTRGEKLFF. The J gene is TRBJ1-4, the V gene TRBV5-4; weak D call: TRBD1 (6 bases). V lost 0 bases and J 8 bases, leaving 11 bases between the germline ends. This CDR3 comprises 14 residues. Germline CDR1 SGHNT, CDR2 YYREEE (reference sequence).